This T cell receptor beta chain was retrieved from a study of blood T cell repertoires in COVID-19. The table came from immunoSEQ multiplex PCR; TCRdb's copy has only in-frame clones and leaves some out. The sample contains approximately 500,000 clones, around 90% of which appear only once. In Seattle, patients joined the study during active infection and were tracked longitudinally. Per the germline V gene, CDR1 is MNHEY and CDR2 is SVGAGI. The CDR3 spans 13 residues. Trimming took off 6 bases at V and 2 bases at J, with 9 bases between the two ends. The sequence derives from a woman aged 45-60 years with COVID-19, enrolled during active disease. The J gene is TRBJ2-3, the V gene TRBV6-5; D is unresolved. Material: peripheral blood. The CDR3 protein is CASRARLTDTQYF. CDR3 nucleotide sequence: TGTGCCAGCAGGGCCCGCCTCACAGATACGCAGTATTTT.